A single sample is the source of the 15 T cell receptor beta chains below, sequenced in a study of cytomegalovirus exposure and HLA in healthy donors. PCR employed 60 Vbeta and 13 Jbeta primers. The data were produced by immunoSEQ multiplex PCR, yet TCRdb's version contains in-frame clones alone and is incomplete. The sample yields roughly 190,000 clones, over 80% seen once. Material: PBMCs. These receptors all come from a woman between 50 and 59 years old in good health and CMV-seropositive.

The gene calls are TRBV6-5 and TRBJ1-4, with D possibly being TRBD1 (6 bases). The V and J ends lost 2 bases and 7 bases respectively, with 11 bases between them. The germline V gene encodes CDR1 MNHEY and CDR2 SVGAGI. The CDR3 sequence is 14 residues long. This chain's CDR3 is CASSYHPGVEKLFF. The CDR3 DNA reads as TGTGCCAGCAGTTACCACCCAGGGGTTGAAAAACTGTTTTTT.

The genes are TRBV5-6 and TRBJ2-2; tentative D call: TRBD1 (5 bases). The CDR3 is 15 residues long. Germline CDR1 and CDR2: SGHDT and YYEEEE. Trimming took off 0 bases at V and 4 bases at J, with 10 bases between the two ends. CDR3 protein: CASSLGRGSTGELFF. CDR3 nucleotides: TGTGCCAGCAGCTTGGGTAGGGGTAGCACCGGGGAGCTGTTTTTT.

This clone was detected once. This chain's CDR3 is CASTSGAMANYGYTF. Written as DNA, the CDR3 is TGTGCCAGCACCTCAGGGGCCATGGCGAACTATGGCTACACCTTC. This chain uses TRBV6-5 with TRBJ1-2, with D maybe TRBD1 (6 bases). The CDR3 totals 15 residues. V was cut by 7 bases and J by 2 bases, with 17 bases left in between. Germline assignment: CDR1 MNHEY and CDR2 SVGAGI.

This sequence joins TRBV11-2 and TRBJ1-5; possible D gene TRBD1, 5 bases. The CDR3 runs 17 residues. Germline V gene data show CDR1 as SGHAT and CDR2 as FQNNGV. V dropped 1 base and J dropped 4 bases, with 17 bases sitting between them. CDR3 region: CASSLGNTRDSNQPQHF. The CDR3 nucleotides are TGTGCCAGCAGCTTAGGCAATACCAGGGATTCGAATCAGCCCCAGCATTTT.

The chain links TRBV4-3 to TRBJ1-6; D not certain. There are 15 residues in the CDR3. V gave up 2 bases and J gave up 6 bases, with 11 bases separating them. CDR1 LGHNA and CDR2 YSLEER come from the germline V gene. The chain's CDR3 is CASSQRYEGNSPLHF. For the CDR3, the DNA is TGCGCCAGCAGCCAAAGATATGAGGGTAATTCACCCCTCCACTTT.

The V and J genes are TRBV29-1 and TRBJ1-2, with a weak D call TRBD1 (5 bases). Trimming took 7 bases from V and 8 from J, leaving 14 bases between them. This CDR3 has 11 residues. Germline CDR1 reads SQVTM; CDR2 reads ANQGSEA. The CDR3 nucleotides read TGCAGCGCGCCTGGGGGGAGAGGCTACACCTTC. It specifies CSAPGGRGYTF.

The chain links TRBV19 to TRBJ1-1, with no clear D. Germline V lookup: CDR1 LNHDA, CDR2 SQIVND (reference sequence). The V end lost 1 base, the J end lost 5 bases, and 11 bases lay between the germline ends. The CDR3 is 14 residues long. The CDR3 nucleotides read TGTGCCAGTAGTATAGGAGTGGAGGTAACTGAAGCTTTCTTT. Residues: CASSIGVEVTEAFF.

This clone was seen more than once but under ten times. The rearrangement uses TRBV7-2 and TRBJ1-1; TRBD1 is a possible D gene (6 bases). Per the germline V gene, CDR1 is SGHTA and CDR2 is FQGNSA. This CDR3 spans 11 amino acids. The CDR3 nucleotides read TGTGTTCGGGTCAGGGGCACTGAAGCTTTCTTT. This translates into CVRVRGTEAFF.

The chain joins TRBV19 to TRBJ1-5; 8 positions agree with TRBD1. The CDR3 runs 17 residues. Germline CDR1 is LNHDA and CDR2 is SQIVND (reference sequence). The ends lost 4 bases at V and 8 bases at J; junction bases unmatched: 16. The CDR3 DNA follows: TGTGCCAGTAGTAGGCCCTCGGGGACAGGATGGGGGAAGCCCCAGCATTTT. This encodes CASSRPSGTGWGKPQHF.

The rearrangement links TRBV27 to TRBJ1-2; 12 nucleotides agree with TRBD1. The CDR3 length is 16 residues. V was clipped by 7 bases and J by 4 bases; unmatched bases: 10. In germline, CDR1 is MNHEY, CDR2 SMNVEV (reference sequence). For the CDR3, the DNA is TGTGCCAGCAACACGGGGGGGACAGGGGGCGTCTATGGCTACACCTTC. It translates to CASNTGGTGGVYGYTF.

V gene TRBV18 combines with J gene TRBJ2-1, with D unclear. The V and J ends lost 1 base and 9 bases respectively, with 10 bases between them. The CDR3 has 13 amino acids. Germline CDR1 and CDR2: KGHSH and LQKENI. Here the CDR3 reads CASSPLAGTEQFF. The CDR3 DNA is TGTGCCAGCTCACCACTTGCCGGTACTGAGCAGTTCTTC. The whole variable domain, filled in from reference TRBV18 and TRBJ2-1, reads NAGVMQNPRHLVRRRGQEARLRCSPMKGHSHVYWYRQLPEEGLKFMVYLQKENIIDESGMPKERFSAEFPKEGPSILRIQQVVRGDSAAYFCASSPLAGTEQFFGPGTRLTVL.

The chain has TRBV4-2 and TRBJ1-2; D call uncertain. This CDR3 is built from 13 residues. CDR1 is LGHNA, CDR2 YNFKEQ, per germline. Trimming took 1 base from V and 8 from J, leaving 11 bases between them. The CDR3 region is CASSQVLESGYTF. The CDR3 bases are TGTGCCAGCAGCCAAGTTCTGGAGAGCGGCTACACCTTC.

The gene calls are TRBV9 and TRBJ1-4, with 10 bases aligning to TRBD1. The CDR3 extends over 17 amino acids. The germline V gene encodes CDR1 SGDLS and CDR2 YYNGEE. The V and J ends lost 3 bases and 8 bases, in that order; junction bases with no gene match: 13. The CDR3: CASSASITGTGVEKLFF. The CDR3 DNA sequence: TGTGCCAGCAGCGCGTCCATCACCGGGACAGGGGTAGAAAAACTGTTTTTT.

This rearrangement joins TRBV19 to TRBJ1-5, with no clear D. From germline, CDR1 is LNHDA and CDR2 SQIVND (reference sequence). The CDR3 runs 15 residues. V lost 3 bases and J 0 bases, leaving 9 bases between the germline ends. The CDR3 sequence: CASSISGDSNQPQHF. In DNA, the CDR3 is TGTGCCAGTAGTATTAGCGGAGATAGCAATCAGCCCCAGCATTTT. Combining the CDR3 with reference TRBV19 and TRBJ1-5 gives the whole variable domain DGGITQSPKYLFRKEGQNVTLSCEQNLNHDAMYWYRQDPGQGLRLIYYSQIVNDFQKGDIAEGYSVSREKKESFPLTVTSAQKNPTAFYLCASSISGDSNQPQHFGDGTRLSIL.

The V and J genes are TRBV5-1 and TRBJ1-4, with unresolved D. Germline CDR1 is SGHRS and CDR2 is YFSETQ. Trimming removed 4 bases from V and 2 bases from J, with 12 bases in between. The length of the CDR3 is 15 residues. CDR3 amino acids: CASSRGGETNEKLFF. The CDR3 nucleotides are TGCGCCAGCAGCCGGGGTGGGGAGACTAATGAAAAACTGTTTTTT.